This T cell receptor beta chain was identified in a study of blood T cell repertoires in COVID-19. In the study's own analysis: Reference gene primer amplification gave estimated nucleated cell counts. Profiling relied on immunoSEQ multiplex PCR, and the TCRdb table lists in-frame clones only, not all of them. V and J calls and clone size are given by that table; D and trimming were obtained from the DNA. The sample yields tens of thousands of clones, over 70% seen once. V gave up 1 base and J gave up 2 bases; unmatched junction bases: 3. Germline V lookup: CDR1 SQVTM, CDR2 ANQGSEA. CDR3 size: 15 residues.

The material sequenced was peripheral blood. The rearrangement uses TRBV29-1 and TRBJ2-1, with TRBD2 matching 9 bases. This TCR came from a man aged 45-60 years with active or convalescent COVID-19. The CDR3 loop is CSVEGLADTYNEQFF. For the CDR3, the DNA is TGCAGCGTTGAAGGACTAGCGGACACCTACAATGAGCAGTTCTTC.